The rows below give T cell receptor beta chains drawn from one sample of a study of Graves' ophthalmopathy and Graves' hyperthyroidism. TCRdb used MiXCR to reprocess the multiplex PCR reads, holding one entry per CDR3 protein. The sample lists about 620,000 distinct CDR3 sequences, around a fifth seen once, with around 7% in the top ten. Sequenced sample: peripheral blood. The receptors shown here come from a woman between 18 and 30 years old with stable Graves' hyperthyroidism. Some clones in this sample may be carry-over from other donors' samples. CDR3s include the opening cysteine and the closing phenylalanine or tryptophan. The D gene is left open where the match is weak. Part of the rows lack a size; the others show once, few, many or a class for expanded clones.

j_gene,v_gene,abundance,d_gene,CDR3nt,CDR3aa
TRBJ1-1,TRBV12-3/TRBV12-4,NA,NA,TGTGCCAGCAGTTCCAGGGAGAAAGGGAACACTGAAGCTTTCTTT,CASSSREKGNTEAFF
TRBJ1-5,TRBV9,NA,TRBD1,TGTGCCAGCAGCGTTGGGACAGTTAGCAATCAGCCCCAGCATTTT,CASSVGTVSNQPQHF
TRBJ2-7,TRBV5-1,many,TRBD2,TGCGCCAGCAGCGGCCACGCGACTAGCGACCTTACGAAGCAGTACTTC,CASSGHATSDLTKQYF
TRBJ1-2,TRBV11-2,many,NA,TGTGCCAGCAGCTTCCTCGGGCAGGGTGCGTATGGAGGCTACACCTTC,CASSFLGQGAYGGYTF
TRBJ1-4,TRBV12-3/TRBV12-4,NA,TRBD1,TGTGCCAGCACCGCCGGGACAGGGCATGAAAAACTGTTTTTT,CASTAGTGHEKLFF
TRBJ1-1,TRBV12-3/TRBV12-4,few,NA,TGTGCCAGCAGGTCTTCGAATTGGGCTGAAGCTTTCTTT,CASRSSNWAEAFF
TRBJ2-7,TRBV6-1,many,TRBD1,TGTGCCAGCAGTCGAAACACCCAGGGGGCGGGTGAGCAGTACTTC,CASSRNTQGAGEQYF
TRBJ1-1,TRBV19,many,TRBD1,TGTGCCACCAGACAGGGGCTTAACACTGAAGCTTTCTTT,CATRQGLNTEAFF
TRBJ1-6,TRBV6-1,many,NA,TGTGCCAGCAGTGATTTGGAGGGCTCTAATTCACCCCTCCACTTT,CASSDLEGSNSPLHF
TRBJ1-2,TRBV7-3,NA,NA,TGTGCCAGCAGCCCAGGACAAACCGCCTATGGCTACACCTTC,CASSPGQTAYGYTF
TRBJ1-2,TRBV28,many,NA,TGTGCCAGCAGTTGGGTAGGGACGGGCTACACCTTC,CASSWVGTGYTF
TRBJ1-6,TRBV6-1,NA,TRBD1,TGTGCCAGCAGTGCTCTCACCGGGACAGGACTCTCCTATAATTCACCCCTCCACTTT,CASSALTGTGLSYNSPLHF
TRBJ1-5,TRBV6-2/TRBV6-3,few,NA,TGTGCCAGCAGTTATCTGACAGATATAGAATATAGCAATCAGCCCCAGCATTTT,CASSYLTDIEYSNQPQHF
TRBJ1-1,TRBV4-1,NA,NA,TGCGCCAGCAGCCAAGATCAACAGAACACTGAAGCTTTCTTT,CASSQDQQNTEAFF
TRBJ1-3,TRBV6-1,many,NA,TGTGCCAGCAGGAACCAACCTGGACCGATGGTAGCTGGAAACACCATATATTTT,CASRNQPGPMVAGNTIYF
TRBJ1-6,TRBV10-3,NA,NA,TGTGCCATCAGTGACGCCCCGACAGGTTATACCTCCTATAATTCACCCCTCCACTTT,CAISDAPTGYTSYNSPLHF
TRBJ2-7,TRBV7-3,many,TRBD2,TGTGCCAGCAGCTTAAGAGCGGGGGGATACGAGCAGTACTTC,CASSLRAGGYEQYF
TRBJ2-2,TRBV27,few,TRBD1,TGTGCCAGCAGCCGGAAACCTCCCGGGACAGCCTCCGAAGGGGAGCTGTTTTTT,CASSRKPPGTASEGELFF
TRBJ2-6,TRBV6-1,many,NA,TGTGCCAGCAGTGAAGTGGGGAGACACGGTGGGGCCAACGTCCTGACTTTC,CASSEVGRHGGANVLTF
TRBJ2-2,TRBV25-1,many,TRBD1,TGTGCCAGCAGTGAACCTGGGACAGGGGGCAACGGGGAGCTGTTTTTT,CASSEPGTGGNGELFF
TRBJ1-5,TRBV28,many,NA,TGTGCCAGCAGTTTTTGGGGATATAGCAATCAGCCCCAGCATTTT,CASSFWGYSNQPQHF
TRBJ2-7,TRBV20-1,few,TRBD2,TGCAGTGCTAGGCGAGGGACTAGCGACTACGAGCAGTACTTC,CSARRGTSDYEQYF
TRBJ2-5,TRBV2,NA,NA,TGTGCCAGCAGTGTTGGGTTTGAGACCCAGTACTTC,CASSVGFETQYF
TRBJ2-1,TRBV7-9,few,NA,TGTGCCACCAAACGGGGAACCATGAGGGATGAGCAGTTCTTC,CATKRGTMRDEQFF
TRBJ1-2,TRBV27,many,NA,TGTGCCAGCAGCCCTTTCTGGGGATTTAGCGGCTACACCTTC,CASSPFWGFSGYTF
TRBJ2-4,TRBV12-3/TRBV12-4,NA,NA,TGTGCCAGCAGTCCAGGACTTACTTCGGGAAACATTCAGTACTTC,CASSPGLTSGNIQYF
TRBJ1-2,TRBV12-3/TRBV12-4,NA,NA,TGTGCCAGCAGCCCCGGGGCCTATGGCTACACCTTC,CASSPGAYGYTF